This TCR beta chain is drawn from a study of molecular identifiers for immune sequencing clone quantification. Study results and limitations: Underestimated sizes of highly expanded clones could result from identical TCR molecules that share a barcode.

This clonotype was observed many times. What it binds is unknown. This CDR3 has 15 residues. The germline V gene has CDR1 DFQATT and CDR2 SNEGSKA (reference sequence). V gave up 0 bases and J gave up 5 bases; unmatched junction bases: 7. TCRdb recomputed calls from the PCR reads with MiXCR, one row per CDR3 protein. The table records about 40,000 distinct CDR3 sequences, approximately 25% of them present only once. Sorting defined naive CD8 T cells as CD8+CD4-CCR7+CD45RA+. Sequencing input: naive CD8+ T cells from blood, with Jurkat cell RNA spiked in. The subset was: FACS-sorted CD8+CD4-CCR7+CD45RA+ naive T cells. The sequence was collected from a human donor in good health. Some libraries in this study had Jurkat cell RNA spiked in. The chain carries TRBV20-1 and TRBJ2-7, with 10 bases identical to TRBD2. The DNA for the CDR3 is TGCAGTGCTAGAGATTGGCCTAGCGGGGGAAACGAGCAGTACTTC. It encodes CSARDWPSGGNEQYF.